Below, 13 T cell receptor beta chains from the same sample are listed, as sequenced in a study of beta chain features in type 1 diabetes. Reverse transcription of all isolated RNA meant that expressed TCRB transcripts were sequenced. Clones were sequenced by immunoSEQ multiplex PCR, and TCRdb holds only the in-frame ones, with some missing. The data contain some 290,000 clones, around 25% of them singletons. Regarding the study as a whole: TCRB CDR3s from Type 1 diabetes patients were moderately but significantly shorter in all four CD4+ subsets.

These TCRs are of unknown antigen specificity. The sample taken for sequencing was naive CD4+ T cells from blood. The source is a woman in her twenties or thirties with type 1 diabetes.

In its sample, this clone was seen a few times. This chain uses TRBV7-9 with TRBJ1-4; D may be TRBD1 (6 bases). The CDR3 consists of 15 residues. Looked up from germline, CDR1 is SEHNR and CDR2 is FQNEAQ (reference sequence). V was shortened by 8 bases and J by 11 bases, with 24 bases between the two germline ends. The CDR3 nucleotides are TGTGCCAGCGTTGACGAGACAGGCTCTAGGTCTAAACTGTTTTTT. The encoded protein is CASVDETGSRSKLFF.

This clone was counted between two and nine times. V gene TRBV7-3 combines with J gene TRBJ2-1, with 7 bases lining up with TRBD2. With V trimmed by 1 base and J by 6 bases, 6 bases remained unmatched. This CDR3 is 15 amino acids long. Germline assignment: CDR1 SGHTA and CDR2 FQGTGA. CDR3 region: CASSLIAGLGNEQFF. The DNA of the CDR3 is TGTGCCAGCAGCTTAATAGCGGGCCTTGGCAATGAGCAGTTCTTC.

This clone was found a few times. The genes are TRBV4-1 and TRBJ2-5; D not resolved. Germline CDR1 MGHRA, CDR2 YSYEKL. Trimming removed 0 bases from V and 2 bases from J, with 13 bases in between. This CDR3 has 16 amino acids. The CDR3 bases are TGCGCCAGCAGCCAAGATCGAGGTAGATGGCAAGAGACCCAGTACTTC. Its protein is CASSQDRGRWQETQYF.

CDR3 DNA: TGTGCCACCAGCAGAGATAAAGGGATCGGACTCTACAATGAGCAGTTCTTC. Protein: CATSRDKGIGLYNEQFF. The genes are TRBV15 and TRBJ2-1; D may be TRBD2 (5 bases). Per germline, CDR1 LNHNV and CDR2 YYDKDF (reference sequence). Trimming cost V 0 bases and J 3 bases, with 15 bases left between them. The CDR3 covers 17 residues.

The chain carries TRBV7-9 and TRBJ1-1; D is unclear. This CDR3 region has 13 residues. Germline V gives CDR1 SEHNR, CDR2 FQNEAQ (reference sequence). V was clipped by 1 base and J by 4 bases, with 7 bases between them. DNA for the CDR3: TGTGCCAGCAGCTTAGTAACGGGCACTGAAGCTTTCTTT. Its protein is CASSLVTGTEAFF.

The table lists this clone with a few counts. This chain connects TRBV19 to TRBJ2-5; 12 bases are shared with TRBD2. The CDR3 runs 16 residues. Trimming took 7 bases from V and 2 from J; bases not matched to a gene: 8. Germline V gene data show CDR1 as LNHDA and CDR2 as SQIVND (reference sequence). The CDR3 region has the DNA TGTGCCAGTACCCCGGGAGGACTAGCGGGACAAGAGACCCAGTACTTC. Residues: CASTPGGLAGQETQYF.

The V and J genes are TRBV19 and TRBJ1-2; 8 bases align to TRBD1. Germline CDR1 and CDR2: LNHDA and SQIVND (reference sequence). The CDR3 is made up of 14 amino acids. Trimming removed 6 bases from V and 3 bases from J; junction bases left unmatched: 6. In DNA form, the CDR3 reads TGTGCCAGTAGACCGGACAGGGACTACTATGGCTACACCTTC. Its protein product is CASRPDRDYYGYTF.

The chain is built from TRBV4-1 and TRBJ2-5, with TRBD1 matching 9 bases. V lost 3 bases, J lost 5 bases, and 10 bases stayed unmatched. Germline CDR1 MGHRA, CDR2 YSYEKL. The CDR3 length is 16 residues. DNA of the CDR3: TGCGCCAGCAGCCATGCCGGGACAGGGCCCGAGGAGACCCAGTACTTC. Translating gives CASSHAGTGPEETQYF.

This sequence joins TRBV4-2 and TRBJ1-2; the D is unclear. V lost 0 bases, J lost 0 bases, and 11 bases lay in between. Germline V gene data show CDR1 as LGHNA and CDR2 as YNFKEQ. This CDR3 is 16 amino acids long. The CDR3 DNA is TGTGCCAGCAGCCAAGATCCCTCCCCTGCTAACTATGGCTACACCTTC. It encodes CASSQDPSPANYGYTF.

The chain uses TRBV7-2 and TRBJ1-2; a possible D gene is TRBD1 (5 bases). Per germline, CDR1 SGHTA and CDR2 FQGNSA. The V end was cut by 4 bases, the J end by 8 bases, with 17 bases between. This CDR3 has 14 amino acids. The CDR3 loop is CASSYRDDQGGYTF. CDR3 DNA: TGTGCCAGCAGCTACCGTGACGACCAGGGAGGCTACACCTTC. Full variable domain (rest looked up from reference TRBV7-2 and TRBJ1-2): GAGVSQSPSNKVTEKGKDVELRCDPISGHTALYWYRQSLGQGLEFLIYFQGNSAPDKSGLPSDRFSAERTGGSVSTLTIQRTQQEDSAVYLCASSYRDDQGGYTFGSGTRLTVV.

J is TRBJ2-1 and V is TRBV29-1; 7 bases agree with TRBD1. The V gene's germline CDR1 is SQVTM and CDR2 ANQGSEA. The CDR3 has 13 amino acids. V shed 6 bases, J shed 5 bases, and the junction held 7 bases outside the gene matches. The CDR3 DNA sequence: TGCAGCGTCCCGGGACAGCACAACAATGAGCAGTTCTTC. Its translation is CSVPGQHNNEQFF.

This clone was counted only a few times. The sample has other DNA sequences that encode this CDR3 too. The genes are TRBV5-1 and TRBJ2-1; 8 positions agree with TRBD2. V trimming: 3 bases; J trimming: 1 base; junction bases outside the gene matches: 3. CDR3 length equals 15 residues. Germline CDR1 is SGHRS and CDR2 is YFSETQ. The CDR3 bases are TGCGCCAGCAGCTCTACTAGCGGATCCTACAATGAGCAGTTCTTC. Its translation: CASSSTSGSYNEQFF.

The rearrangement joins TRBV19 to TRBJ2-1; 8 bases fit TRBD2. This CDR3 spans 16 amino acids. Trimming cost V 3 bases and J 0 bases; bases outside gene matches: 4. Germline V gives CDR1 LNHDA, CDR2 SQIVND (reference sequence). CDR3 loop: CASSIQLAGSYNEQFF. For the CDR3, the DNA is TGTGCCAGTAGTATTCAGCTAGCGGGCTCCTACAATGAGCAGTTCTTC.